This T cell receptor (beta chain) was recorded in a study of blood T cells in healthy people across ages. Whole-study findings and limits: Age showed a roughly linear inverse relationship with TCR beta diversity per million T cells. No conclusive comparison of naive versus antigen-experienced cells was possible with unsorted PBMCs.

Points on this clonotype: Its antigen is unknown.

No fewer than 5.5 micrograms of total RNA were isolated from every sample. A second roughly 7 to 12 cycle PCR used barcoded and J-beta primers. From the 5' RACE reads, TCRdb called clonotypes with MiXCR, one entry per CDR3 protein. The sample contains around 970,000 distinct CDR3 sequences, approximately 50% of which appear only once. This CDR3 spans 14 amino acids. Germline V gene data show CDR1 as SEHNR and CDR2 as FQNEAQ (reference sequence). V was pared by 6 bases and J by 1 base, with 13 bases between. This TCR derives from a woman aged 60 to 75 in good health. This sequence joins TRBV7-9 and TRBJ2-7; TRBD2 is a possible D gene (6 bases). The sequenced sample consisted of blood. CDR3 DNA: TGTGCCAGCAGAGGCCGGGACTTGTCCTACGAGCAGTACTTC. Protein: CASRGRDLSYEQYF.